This T cell receptor (beta chain) was captured by sequencing in a study of vaccination and CD4 T cells after COVID-19 (dated by TCRdb to 2022 to 2024). Regarding the study in general: Convalescent patients had a positive SARS-CoV-2 result on nasal swab PCR, and of these patients, nine had mild disease and one had severe disease. In 10 COVID-19 convalescent patients and a few infection-naive healthy vaccine recipients, researchers compared the spike-specific CD4+ TCR repertoire from before mRNA vaccination with the repertoire from after. Post-COVID blood samples from convalescent patients were collected a median of around 110 days after diagnosis, with a range of 35 to 161 days. Post-vaccine blood samples were collected a median of around 10 weeks after the second vaccine dose, ranging from about 14 to 241 days. The convalescent cohort included six males and four females, with two Hispanic individuals, seven Caucasians, two Asians and one multiracial person. Participants got two doses of the Pfizer-BioNTech BNT162b2 vaccine (n=8) or two doses of the Moderna mRNA-1273 vaccine (n=2).

Library prep was done by PCR. Sequenced on an Illumina iSeq 100. As for how the authors treated the data: Non-productive sequences were removed, and CDR3s that did not start with C, did not end with F or W, or were shorter than 7 amino acids were discarded. Using R version 3.6.1, CDR3 homology was evaluated through Levenshtein distances (stringdist) along with unrooted phylogenetic trees (ape). TCRdb applied fastp at Q25 and MiXCR to the public reads, then kept only in-frame beta chains. Identical CDR3 proteins give one entry, which carries the most common genes and DNA. The V and J calls and clone size are TCRdb's, not the authors'. The sample table lists roughly 16,000 distinct CDR3 sequences, 66% of them with a count of one. The ten largest clones take up 0.95% to 1.2% of the sample. The positive SARS-CoV-2 PCR tests of the convalescent patients were dated from March to December 2020, before the Alpha, Beta and Delta variants emerged in the United States. Ficoll-Paque Plus gradient centrifugation was used to isolate PBMCs from whole blood, and the isolated PBMCs were then either used fresh or cryopreserved at -140C.

From the germline V gene, CDR1 is SGHVS and CDR2 is FQNEAQ. Taken from cysteine to phenylalanine, the CDR3 has 17 residues. This entry keeps only the CDR3 DNA: 51 bases, framed from base 1. V lost 5 bases and J lost 0 bases; the stretch between them is 14 bases long. Concerning this clonotype: Its recognized antigen is unknown. No qualities accompany the bases; no much larger clone lies one base away.

What the work shows at the level of the full study, not this receptor alone: Only a relatively small number of convalescent patients were included in the study, and early timepoints following natural infection were not analyzed. Although the median number of SARS-CoV-2-reactive clonotypes went up from approximately 20 after infection to 35 to 40 after vaccination, the increase was not significant. In convalescent patients, a median approximately 90% of post-vaccine SARS-CoV-2-reactive clones were detected only after vaccination, suggesting vaccine-specific priming. In convalescent patients, nearly all vaccine-specific clones (304 of 307) were found to be mono-reactive for SARS-CoV-2 spike rather than cross-reactive with common cold coronaviruses.

The specimen was CD4+ T cells from blood, collected after SARS-CoV-2 vaccination. The sequence links TRBV7-8 to TRBJ1-6; tentative D gene TRBD1, with 6 bases matching. The clonotype comes from a human donor who had recovered from COVID-19. The DNA sequence is given as TGTGCCAGCAGCAGCAGGGGACGTGGCTCCTATAATTCACCCCTCCACTTT. Translated, this gives CASSSRGRGSYNSPLHF.